This TCR beta chain was obtained from a study of post-analysis software for immune sequencing data. Study conclusions and caveats: A handful of TRBV segments appeared more often in patients than in controls, and TRBV5-6, TRBV5-1 and TRBV20-1 were among these.

Germline V gene sequence: CDR1 SEHNR, CDR2 FQNEAQ (reference sequence). This CDR3 contains 12 residues. This clonotype was seen a handful of times. The antigen remains unidentified. Unique molecular identifiers featured in each of the TCR beta cDNA libraries. From the PCR reads, TCRdb called clonotypes with MiXCR, one entry per CDR3 protein. Among 650,000 to 850,000 distinct CDR3 sequences, 46% were seen once, and the ten largest hold approximately 5%. The sequenced sample consisted of blood. The TCR was taken from a girl aged 10 to 17 with multiple sclerosis. J is TRBJ2-5 and V is TRBV7-9; D unclear. The DNA end lines up better with TRBJ2-7; the J call may be wrong. This CDR3 reads CASSLHRDEQYF. For the CDR3, the DNA is TGTGCCAGCAGCTTACATCGAGACGAGCAGTACTTC.